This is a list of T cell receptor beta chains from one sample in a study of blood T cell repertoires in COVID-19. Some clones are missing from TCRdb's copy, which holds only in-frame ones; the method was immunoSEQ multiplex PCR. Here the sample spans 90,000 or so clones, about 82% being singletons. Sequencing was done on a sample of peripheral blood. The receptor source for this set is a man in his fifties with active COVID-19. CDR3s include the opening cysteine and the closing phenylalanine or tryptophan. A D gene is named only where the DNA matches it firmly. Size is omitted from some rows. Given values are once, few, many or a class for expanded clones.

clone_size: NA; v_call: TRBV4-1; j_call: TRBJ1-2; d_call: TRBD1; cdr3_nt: TGCGCCAGCAGCCAAGTCGGGACAGGGGGCAACTATGGCTACACCTTC; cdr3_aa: CASSQVGTGGNYGYTF
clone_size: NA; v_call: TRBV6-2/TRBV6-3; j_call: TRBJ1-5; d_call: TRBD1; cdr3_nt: TGTGCCAGCAGTAACTACAGGGGGAACCATCAGCCCCAGCATTTT; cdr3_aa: CASSNYRGNHQPQHF
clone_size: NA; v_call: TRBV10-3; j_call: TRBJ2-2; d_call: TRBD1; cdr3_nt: TGTGCCATCAGTGAGCCGGGACAGGGGACGGCCGGGGAGCTGTTTTTT; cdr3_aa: CAISEPGQGTAGELFF
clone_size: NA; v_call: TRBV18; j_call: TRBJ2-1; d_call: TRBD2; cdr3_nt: TGTGCCAGCTCACCACAAGGACTAGCGAGAACCTACAATGAGCAGTTCTTC; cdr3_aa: CASSPQGLARTYNEQFF
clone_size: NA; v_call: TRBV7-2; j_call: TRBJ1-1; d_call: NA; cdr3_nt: TGTGCCAGCAGCTACAGGGTAGGGACTGAAGCTTTCTTT; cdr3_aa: CASSYRVGTEAFF
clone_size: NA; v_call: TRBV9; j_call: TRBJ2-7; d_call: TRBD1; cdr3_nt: TGTGCCAGCAGCACAAGCCGGGACAGGGGGGTCCACGAGCAGTACTTC; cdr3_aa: CASSTSRDRGVHEQYF
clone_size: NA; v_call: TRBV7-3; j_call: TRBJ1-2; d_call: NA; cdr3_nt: TGTGCCAGCAGCCCGATCGACAGAAGTAACTATGGCTACACCTTC; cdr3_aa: CASSPIDRSNYGYTF
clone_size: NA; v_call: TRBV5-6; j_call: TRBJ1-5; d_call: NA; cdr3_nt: TGTGCCAGCAGCTTGTTCATCCTTCACAGCAGCAATCAGCCCCAGCATTTT; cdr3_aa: CASSLFILHSSNQPQHF
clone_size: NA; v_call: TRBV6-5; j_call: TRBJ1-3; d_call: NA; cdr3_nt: TGTGCCAGCGTCATCAGGGTTGAGGGAAACACCATATATTTT; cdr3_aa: CASVIRVEGNTIYF
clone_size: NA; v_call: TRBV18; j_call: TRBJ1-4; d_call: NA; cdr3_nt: TGTGCCAGCTCACGGGGGCTGGATGAAAAACTGTTTTTT; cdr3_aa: CASSRGLDEKLFF
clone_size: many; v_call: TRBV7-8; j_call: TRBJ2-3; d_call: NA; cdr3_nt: TGTGCCAGCAGCCGAGACAGCTCCACAGATACGCAGTATTTT; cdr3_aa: CASSRDSSTDTQYF
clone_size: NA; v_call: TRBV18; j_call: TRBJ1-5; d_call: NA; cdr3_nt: TGTGCCAGCATGCGAGAGGTCGATCAGCCCCAGCATTTT; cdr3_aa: CASMREVDQPQHF
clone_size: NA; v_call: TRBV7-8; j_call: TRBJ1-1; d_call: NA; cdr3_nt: TGTGCCAGCAGCTTAGGGACTCGGGCTGAAGCTTTCTTT; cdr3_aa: CASSLGTRAEAFF
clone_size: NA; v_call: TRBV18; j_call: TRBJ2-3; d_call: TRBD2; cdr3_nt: TGTGCCAGCTCACCACCAGGTCTAGCGGGAGGCACAGATACGCAGTATTTT; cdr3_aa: CASSPPGLAGGTDTQYF
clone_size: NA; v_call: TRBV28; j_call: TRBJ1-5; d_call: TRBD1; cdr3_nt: TGTGCCAGCAGTCCGTTAGGTGGGGGGACAGGGTTTAATCAGCCCCAGCATTTT; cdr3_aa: CASSPLGGGTGFNQPQHF
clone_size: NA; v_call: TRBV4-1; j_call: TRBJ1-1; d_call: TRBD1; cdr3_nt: TGCGCCAGCAGCCAAGCTGGGACAGGGTCGGTAAAGACTGAAGCTTTCTTT; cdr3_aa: CASSQAGTGSVKTEAFF
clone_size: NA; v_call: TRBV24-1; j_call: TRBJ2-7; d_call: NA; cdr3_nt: TGTGCCACCAGTGAAACAGGGACCTACGAGCAGTACTTC; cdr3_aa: CATSETGTYEQYF
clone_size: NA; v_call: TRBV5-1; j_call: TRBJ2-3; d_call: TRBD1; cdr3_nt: TGCGCCAGCAGCTTGCAGGGGGCAACAGATACGCAGTATTTT; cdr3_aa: CASSLQGATDTQYF
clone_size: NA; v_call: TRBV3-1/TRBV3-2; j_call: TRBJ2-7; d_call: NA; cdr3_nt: TGTGCCAGCAGCCCGCGGAGGTACGAGCAGTACTTC; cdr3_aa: CASSPRRYEQYF
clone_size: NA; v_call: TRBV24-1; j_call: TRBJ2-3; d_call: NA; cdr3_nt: TGTGCCACCAGTGCGAGGACACTTAGCACAGATACGCAGTATTTT; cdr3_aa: CATSARTLSTDTQYF
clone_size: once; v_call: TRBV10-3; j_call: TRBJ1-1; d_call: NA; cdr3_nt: TGTGCCATCAGTGACCCTCCGGCGCAGGGTTTCACTGAAGCTTTCTTT; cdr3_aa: CAISDPPAQGFTEAFF
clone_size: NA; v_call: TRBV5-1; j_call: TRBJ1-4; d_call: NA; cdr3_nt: TGCGCCAGCAGCTTGGGAGGCGGAGCTAATGAAAAACTGTTTTTT; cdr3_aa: CASSLGGGANEKLFF
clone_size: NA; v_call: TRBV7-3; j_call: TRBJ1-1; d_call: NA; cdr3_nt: TGTGCCAGCAGCTTAACGTCACAAAACACTGAAGCTTTCTTT; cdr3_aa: CASSLTSQNTEAFF
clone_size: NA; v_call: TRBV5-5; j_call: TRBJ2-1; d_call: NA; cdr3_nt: TGTGCCAGCAGCGCCAGACTGGCGAGATACAATGAGCAGTTCTTC; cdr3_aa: CASSARLARYNEQFF
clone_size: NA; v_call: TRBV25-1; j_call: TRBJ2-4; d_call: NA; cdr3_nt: TGTGCCAGCAGTGAATTCGGGCAGGGGACCAAAAACATTCAGTACTTC; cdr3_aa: CASSEFGQGTKNIQYF
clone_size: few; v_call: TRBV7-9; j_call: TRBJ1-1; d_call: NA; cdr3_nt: TGTGCCAGCAGCCCGAAGGAGCGATTGAACACTGAAGCTTTCTTT; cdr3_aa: CASSPKERLNTEAFF
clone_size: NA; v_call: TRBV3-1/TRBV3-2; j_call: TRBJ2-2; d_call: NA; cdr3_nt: TGTGCCAGCAGCCAAGTCAGGGGGGCCGGGGAGCTGTTTTTT; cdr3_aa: CASSQVRGAGELFF
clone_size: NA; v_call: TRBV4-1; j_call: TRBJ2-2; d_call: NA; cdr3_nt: TGCGCCAGCAGCCAAGAGCCCCCCGGGACAACGCACGGGGAGCTGTTTTTT; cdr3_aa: CASSQEPPGTTHGELFF
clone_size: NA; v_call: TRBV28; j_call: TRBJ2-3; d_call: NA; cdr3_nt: TGTGCCAGCAGTACTAACGGAGGGGTTACAGATACGCAGTATTTT; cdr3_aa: CASSTNGGVTDTQYF
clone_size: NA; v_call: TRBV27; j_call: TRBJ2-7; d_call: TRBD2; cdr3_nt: TGTGCCAGCAGTCGAAAAGCGGGAGGGCCAGGCGAGCAGTACTTC; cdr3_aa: CASSRKAGGPGEQYF
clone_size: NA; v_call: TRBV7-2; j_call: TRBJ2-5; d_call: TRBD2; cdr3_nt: TGTGCCAGCAGCCCAAGACTAGCGGGCGGAGAGACCCAGTACTTC; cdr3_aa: CASSPRLAGGETQYF
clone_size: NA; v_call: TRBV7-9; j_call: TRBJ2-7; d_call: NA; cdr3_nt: TGTGCCAGCAGCCTAAGAGGTACCGGGGATTACGAGCAGTACTTC; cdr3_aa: CASSLRGTGDYEQYF
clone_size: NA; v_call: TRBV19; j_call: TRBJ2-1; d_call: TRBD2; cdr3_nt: TGTGCCAGTAGTTGGACTAGCGGGCAGTACAATGAGCAGTTCTTC; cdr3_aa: CASSWTSGQYNEQFF
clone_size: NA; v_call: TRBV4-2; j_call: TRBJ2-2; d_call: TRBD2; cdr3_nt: TGTGCCAGCAGCCAAGATACGGTAGCGGGAGGTTCAGGGGAGCTGTTTTTT; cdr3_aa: CASSQDTVAGGSGELFF
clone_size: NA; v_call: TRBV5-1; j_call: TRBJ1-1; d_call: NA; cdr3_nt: TGCGCCAGCAGCTTAATACAGGGTAGTACTGAAGCTTTCTTT; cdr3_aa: CASSLIQGSTEAFF
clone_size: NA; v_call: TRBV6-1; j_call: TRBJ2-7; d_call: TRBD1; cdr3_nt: TGTGCCAGCAGTGAAGCCATAGGGCAGGGGGCTGACGAGCAGTACTTC; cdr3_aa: CASSEAIGQGADEQYF
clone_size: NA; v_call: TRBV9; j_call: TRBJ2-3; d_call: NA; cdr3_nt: TGTGCCAGCAGCGCAGGGTCGTGGAGCACAGATACGCAGTATTTT; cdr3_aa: CASSAGSWSTDTQYF
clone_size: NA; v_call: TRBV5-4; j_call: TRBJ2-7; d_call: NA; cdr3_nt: TGTGCCAGCAGCCCACCCTTTGCGGGCCTCACGCCCGAGCAGTACTTC; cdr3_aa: CASSPPFAGLTPEQYF
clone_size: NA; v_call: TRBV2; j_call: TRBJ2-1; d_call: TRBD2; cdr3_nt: TGTGCCAGCAGGGACCCCGCGGGAGGAGAGTACAATGAGCAGTTCTTC; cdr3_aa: CASRDPAGGEYNEQFF
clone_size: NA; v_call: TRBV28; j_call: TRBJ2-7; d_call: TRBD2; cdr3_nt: TGTGCCAGCAGTGATCCTAGCGGGAGGGTGTTCTTC; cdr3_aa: CASSDPSGRVFF
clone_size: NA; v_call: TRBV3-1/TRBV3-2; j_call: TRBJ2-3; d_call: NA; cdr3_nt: TGTGCCAGCAGCCAAGAAGGCCAGGCAGATACGCAGTATTTT; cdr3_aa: CASSQEGQADTQYF
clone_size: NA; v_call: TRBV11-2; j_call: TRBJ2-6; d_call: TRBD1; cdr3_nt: TGTGCCAGCAGCCCGGTCCCGGGACAGGCTGGGGCCAACGTCCTGACTTTC; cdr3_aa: CASSPVPGQAGANVLTF
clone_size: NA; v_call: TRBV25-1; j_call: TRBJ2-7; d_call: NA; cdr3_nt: TGTGCCAGCATCGCGGACTCCTACGAGCAGTACTTC; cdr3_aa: CASIADSYEQYF
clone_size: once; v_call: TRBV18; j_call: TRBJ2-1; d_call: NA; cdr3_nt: TGTGCCAGCTCACCGGGCGCCCCATCCTCCTACAATGAGCAGTTCTTC; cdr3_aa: CASSPGAPSSYNEQFF
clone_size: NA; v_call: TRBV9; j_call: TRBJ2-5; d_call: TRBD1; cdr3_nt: TGTGCCAGCAGCCAGTGGGACAGGGGAGAGACCCAGTACTTC; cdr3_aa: CASSQWDRGETQYF
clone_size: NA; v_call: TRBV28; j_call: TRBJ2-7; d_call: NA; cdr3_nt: TGTGCCAGCATCGGGGGACAGTACTACGAGCAGTACTTC; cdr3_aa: CASIGGQYYEQYF
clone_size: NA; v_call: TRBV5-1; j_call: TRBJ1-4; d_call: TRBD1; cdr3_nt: TGCGCCAGCAGCTTGGGACAGGGGGGAGAAAAACTGTTTTTT; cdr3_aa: CASSLGQGGEKLFF
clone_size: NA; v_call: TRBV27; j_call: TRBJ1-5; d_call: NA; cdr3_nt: TGTGCCAGCAGTTTATGGGGAGGTAGCAATCAGCCCCAGCATTTT; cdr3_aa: CASSLWGGSNQPQHF
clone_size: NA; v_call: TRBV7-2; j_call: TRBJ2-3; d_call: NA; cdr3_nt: TGTGCCAGCAGCACTTACTCCTCAGATACGCAGTATTTT; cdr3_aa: CASSTYSSDTQYF
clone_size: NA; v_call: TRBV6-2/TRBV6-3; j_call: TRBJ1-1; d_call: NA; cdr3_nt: TGTGCCAGCAGCAACCAGGGTGACACTGAAGCTTTCTTT; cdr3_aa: CASSNQGDTEAFF
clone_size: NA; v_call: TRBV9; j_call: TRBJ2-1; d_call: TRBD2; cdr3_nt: TGTGCCAGCAGCCAAACTAGCGGGAGGGCCATTGAGCAGTTCTTC; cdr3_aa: CASSQTSGRAIEQFF
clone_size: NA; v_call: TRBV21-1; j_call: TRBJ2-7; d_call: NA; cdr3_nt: TGTGCCAGCAGCAGACGGACAGGGGACGAGCAGTACTTC; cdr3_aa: CASSRRTGDEQYF
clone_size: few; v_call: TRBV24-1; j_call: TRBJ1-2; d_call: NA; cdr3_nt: TGTGCCACCAAAGGCAGGGGAGCCTATGGCTACACCTTC; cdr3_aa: CATKGRGAYGYTF
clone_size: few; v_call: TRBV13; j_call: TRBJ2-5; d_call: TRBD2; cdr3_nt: TGTGCCAGCAGCCTCATAGCGGGAGGGTCGGAGACCCAGTACTTC; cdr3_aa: CASSLIAGGSETQYF
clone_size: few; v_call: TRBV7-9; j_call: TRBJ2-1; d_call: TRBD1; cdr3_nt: TGTGCCAGCAGCTCAGGGGGACAGTACAACAATGAGCAGTTCTTC; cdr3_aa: CASSSGGQYNNEQFF
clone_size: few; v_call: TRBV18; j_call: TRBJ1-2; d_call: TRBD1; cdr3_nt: TGTGCCAGCTCAGCTAGACAGGGATACTATGGCTACACCTTC; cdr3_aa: CASSARQGYYGYTF
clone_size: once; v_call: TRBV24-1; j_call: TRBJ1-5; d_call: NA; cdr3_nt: TGTGCCACCAGTGATCCCCTTAAGACAGATCAGCCCCAGCATTTT; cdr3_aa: CATSDPLKTDQPQHF
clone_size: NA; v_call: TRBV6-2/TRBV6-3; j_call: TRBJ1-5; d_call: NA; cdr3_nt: TGTGCCAGCAGTTATCGGTCGGGGAGGAATCAGCCCCAGCATTTT; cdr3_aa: CASSYRSGRNQPQHF
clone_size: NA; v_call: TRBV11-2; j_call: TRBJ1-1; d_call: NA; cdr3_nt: TGTGCCAGCAGCCAAGTGGGGGGCACTGAAGCTTTCTTT; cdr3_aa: CASSQVGGTEAFF
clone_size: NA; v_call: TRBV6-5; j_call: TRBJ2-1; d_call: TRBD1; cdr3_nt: TGTGCCAGCAGGGGACGGGGACAGGGTAATGAGCAGTTCTTC; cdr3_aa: CASRGRGQGNEQFF